Listed here are 11 T cell receptor beta chains from one sample, sequenced in a study of cytomegalovirus exposure and HLA in healthy donors (dated by TCRdb to about 2017). The receptor library was made with the immunoSEQ multiplex PCR assay. A mixture of 60 forward primers for TCR Vbeta segments and 13 reverse primers for TCR Jbeta segments was used in the multiplex PCR. The clones in this table, taken by TCRdb from immuneACCESS, are in-frame only. Not every clone is retained; where verified, under half of the shortfall comes from an unresolved V gene, and the cause of the rest is unknown. This sample is represented by 150,000 to 200,000 clones; roughly three quarters of them were singletons. Roughly 1.4% of the sample is held by the ten biggest clonotypes. Sample: PBMCs. These receptors originate from a woman between 50 and 59 years old in good health and CMV-seronegative.

Only one count was recorded for this clone. The V and J genes are TRBV7-2 and TRBJ2-1; TRBD2 matches at 15 bases. V trimming: 5 bases; J trimming: 7 bases; junction bases outside the gene matches: 6. This CDR3 contains 16 residues. CDR1 is SGHTA, CDR2 FQGNSA, per germline. CDR3 DNA: TGTGCCAGCAGCACCTCCGGGACTAGCGGGAGGAATGAGCAGTTCTTC. It encodes CASSTSGTSGRNEQFF. The whole variable domain, remainder taken from reference TRBV7-2 and TRBJ2-1, is GAGVSQSPSNKVTEKGKDVELRCDPISGHTALYWYRQSLGQGLEFLIYFQGNSAPDKSGLPSDRFSAERTGGSVSTLTIQRTQQEDSAVYLCASSTSGTSGRNEQFFGPGTRLTVL.

This chain's CDR3 is CASSARQGAQQYF. As DNA, the CDR3 is TGTGCCAGCAGCGCCAGACAGGGGGCACAGCAGTACTTC. The genes are TRBV7-3 and TRBJ2-7; 10 bases fit TRBD1. Per the germline V gene, CDR1 is SGHTA and CDR2 is FQGTGA. This CDR3 is built from 13 residues. Germline trimming cut 5 bases from V and 8 bases from J; bases unmatched to any gene: 6.

J is TRBJ1-5 and V is TRBV6-6; 10 nucleotides agree with TRBD1. This CDR3 region has 15 residues. Per germline, CDR1 MNHNY and CDR2 SVGAGI (reference sequence). With V trimmed by 4 bases and J by 9 bases, 9 bases remained unmatched. CDR3 in DNA: TGTGCCAGCAGTTCTTCCGGGACAGGGGTGCGGCCCCAGCATTTT. It translates to CASSSSGTGVRPQHF.

V and J are TRBV5-1 and TRBJ2-7; TRBD1 might be the D (7 bases). Between the trimmed V and J ends, which lost 0 bases and 6 bases, there was a span of 16 bases. The CDR3 loop spans 15 amino acids. From germline, CDR1 is SGHRS and CDR2 YFSETQ. The CDR3: CASSLGQGGSGEQYF. DNA for the CDR3: TGCGCCAGCAGCTTGGGGCAGGGGGGTTCCGGCGAGCAGTACTTC. Supplemented by reference TRBV5-1 and TRBJ2-7, the full variable domain reads KAGVTQTPRYLIKTRGQQVTLSCSPISGHRSVSWYQQTPGQGLQFLFEYFSETQRNKGNFPGRFSGRQFSNSRSEMNVSTLELGDSALYLCASSLGQGGSGEQYFGPGTRLTVT.

V is TRBV6-6 and J is TRBJ1-1, with 7 bases identical to TRBD1. CDR3 length: 14 residues. Per germline, CDR1 MNHNY and CDR2 SVGAGI (reference sequence). J lost 4 bases, V lost 4 bases, and 6 bases had no gene match. In DNA form, the CDR3 reads TGTGCCAGCAGTTCCCGGGGACAGTTCACTGAAGCTTTCTTT. Residues: CASSSRGQFTEAFF.

The chain combines TRBV6-5 with TRBJ1-2, with unresolved D. Trimming took off 2 bases at V and 3 bases at J, with 16 bases between the two ends. The germline CDR1 and CDR2 sequences are MNHEY and SVGAGI. CDR3 length: 16 amino acids. CDR3 in amino acids: CASSYLGLGWDYGYTF. The DNA of the CDR3 is TGTGCCAGCAGTTACCTAGGACTGGGATGGGACTATGGCTACACCTTC.

The CDR3 region has the DNA TGTGCCAGCAGGCACAGTAGCGGCACAGATACGCAGTATTTT. Its protein product is CASRHSSGTDTQYF. The chain combines TRBV7-9 with TRBJ2-3; tentative D call: TRBD2 (5 bases). This CDR3 region has 14 residues. V was trimmed by 6 bases and J by 1 base, leaving 11 bases between them. From germline, CDR1 is SEHNR and CDR2 FQNEAQ (reference sequence).

The genes are TRBV6-1 and TRBJ2-3, with D possibly matching TRBD2 (6 bases). The CDR3 spans 16 residues. V was clipped by 2 bases and J by 0 bases, with 12 bases between them. Germline CDR1 MNHNS, CDR2 SASEGT. The CDR3 nucleotides read TGTGCCAGCAGTGAATATGGGCGGGGTAGCACAGATACGCAGTATTTT. As protein: CASSEYGRGSTDTQYF.

This clone was seen a handful of times. The same CDR3 arises from other DNA sequences in this sample as well. Here the CDR3 reads CASSLSTDTQYF. The CDR3 DNA reads as TGTGCCAGCAGCCTGAGCACAGATACGCAGTATTTT. The chain has TRBV7-2 and TRBJ2-3; no clear D. V dropped 5 bases and J dropped 0 bases, with 3 bases sitting between them. CDR3 length: 12 amino acids. Germline V gene data show CDR1 as SGHTA and CDR2 as FQGNSA.

This clone was observed a handful of times. This sequence joins TRBV29-1 and TRBJ2-5; D is perhaps TRBD2 (5 bases). The CDR3 is 12 residues long. Trimming cost V 5 bases and J 0 bases, with 7 bases left between them. Germline CDR1 reads SQVTM; CDR2 reads ANQGSEA. CDR3 amino acids: CSVMRDQETQYF. The CDR3 coding sequence is TGCAGCGTTATGAGGGACCAAGAGACCCAGTACTTC.

This chain's CDR3 is CASSSAGHTEAFF. DNA of the CDR3: TGTGCCAGCAGCTCGGCAGGGCACACTGAAGCTTTCTTT. This rearrangement joins TRBV16 to TRBJ1-1, with a possible D match to TRBD1 (5 bases). Trimming removed 5 bases from V and 3 bases from J, with 10 bases in between. The CDR3 runs 13 residues. Germline CDR1 is KGHSY and CDR2 is FQNENV.